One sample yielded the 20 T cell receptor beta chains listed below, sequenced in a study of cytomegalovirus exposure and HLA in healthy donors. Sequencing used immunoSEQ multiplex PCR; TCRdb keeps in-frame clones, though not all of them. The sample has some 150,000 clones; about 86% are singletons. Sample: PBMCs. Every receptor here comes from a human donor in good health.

The CDR3 loop reads CASSSVGDATNEKLFF. The CDR3 region has the DNA TGTGCCAGCAGTTCCGTCGGAGATGCCACTAATGAAAAACTGTTTTTT. The chain recombines TRBV28 with TRBJ1-4, with unresolved D. Trimming removed 4 bases from V and 2 bases from J, with 14 bases in between. This CDR3 comprises 16 residues. Germline loops: CDR1 MDHEN, CDR2 SYDVKM.

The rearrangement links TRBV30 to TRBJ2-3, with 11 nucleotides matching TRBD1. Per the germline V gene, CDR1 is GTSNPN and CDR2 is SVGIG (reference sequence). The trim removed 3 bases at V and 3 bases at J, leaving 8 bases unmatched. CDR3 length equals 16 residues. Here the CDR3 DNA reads TGTGCCTGGAGGAGAAGAGGGACAGGGGGGACAGATACGCAGTATTTT. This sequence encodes CAWRRRGTGGTDTQYF.

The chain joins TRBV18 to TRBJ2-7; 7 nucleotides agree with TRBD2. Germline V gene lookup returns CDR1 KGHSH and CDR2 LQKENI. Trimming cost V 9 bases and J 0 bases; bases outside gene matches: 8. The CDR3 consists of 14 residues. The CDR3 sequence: CASTNGGSSYEQYF. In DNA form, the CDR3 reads TGTGCCAGTACTAACGGGGGGAGCTCCTACGAGCAGTACTTC.

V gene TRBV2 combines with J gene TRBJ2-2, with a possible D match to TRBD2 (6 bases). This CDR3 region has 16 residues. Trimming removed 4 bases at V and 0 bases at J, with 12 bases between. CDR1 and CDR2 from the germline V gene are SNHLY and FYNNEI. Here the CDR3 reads CASSAEGTANTGELFF. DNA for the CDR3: TGTGCCAGCAGTGCGGAGGGGACGGCGAACACCGGGGAGCTGTTTTTT.

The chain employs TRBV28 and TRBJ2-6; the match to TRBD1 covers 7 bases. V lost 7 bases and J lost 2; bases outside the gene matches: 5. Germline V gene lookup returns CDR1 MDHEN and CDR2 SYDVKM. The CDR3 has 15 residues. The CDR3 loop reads CASTSTGAGANVLTF. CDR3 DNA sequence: TGTGCCAGCACCAGTACAGGGGCTGGGGCCAACGTCCTGACTTTC.

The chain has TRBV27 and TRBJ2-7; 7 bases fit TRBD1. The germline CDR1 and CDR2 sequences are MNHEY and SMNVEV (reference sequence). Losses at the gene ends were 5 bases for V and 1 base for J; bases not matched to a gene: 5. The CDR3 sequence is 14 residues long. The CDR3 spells CASSPTGPSYEQYF. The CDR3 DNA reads TGTGCCAGCAGTCCGACAGGGCCGTCCTACGAGCAGTACTTC.

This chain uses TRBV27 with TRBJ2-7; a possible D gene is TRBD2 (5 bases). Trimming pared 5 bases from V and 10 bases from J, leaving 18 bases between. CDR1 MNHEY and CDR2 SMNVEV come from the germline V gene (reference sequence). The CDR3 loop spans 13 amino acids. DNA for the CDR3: TGTGCCAGCAGTCCGTGGACCGACTACGGACAGTACTTC. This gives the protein CASSPWTDYGQYF.

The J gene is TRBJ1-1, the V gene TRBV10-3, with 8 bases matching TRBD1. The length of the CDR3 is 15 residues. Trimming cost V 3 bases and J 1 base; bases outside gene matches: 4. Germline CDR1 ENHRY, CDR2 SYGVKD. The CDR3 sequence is CAISDSDRGNTEAFF. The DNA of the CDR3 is TGTGCCATCAGTGATTCCGACAGGGGGAACACTGAAGCTTTCTTT.

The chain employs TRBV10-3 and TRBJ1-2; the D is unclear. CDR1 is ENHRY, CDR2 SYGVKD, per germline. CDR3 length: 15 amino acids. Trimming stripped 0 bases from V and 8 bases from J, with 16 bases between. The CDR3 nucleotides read TGTGCCATCAGTGAGTCAAACGGCAAGGCCGGGGGCTACACCTTC. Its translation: CAISESNGKAGGYTF.

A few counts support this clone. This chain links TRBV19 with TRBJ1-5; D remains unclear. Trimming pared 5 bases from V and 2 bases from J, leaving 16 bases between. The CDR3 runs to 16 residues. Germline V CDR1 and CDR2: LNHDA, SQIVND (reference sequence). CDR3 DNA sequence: TGTGCCAGTAGTCCCCGAGAGGGATATGGCAATCAGCCCCAGCATTTT. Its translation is CASSPREGYGNQPQHF.

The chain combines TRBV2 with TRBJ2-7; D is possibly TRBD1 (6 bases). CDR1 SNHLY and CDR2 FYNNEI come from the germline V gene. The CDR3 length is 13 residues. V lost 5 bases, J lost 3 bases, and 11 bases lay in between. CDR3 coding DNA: TGTGCCAGCAGTAGGGGCAGGGGCTACGAGCAGTACTTC. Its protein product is CASSRGRGYEQYF.

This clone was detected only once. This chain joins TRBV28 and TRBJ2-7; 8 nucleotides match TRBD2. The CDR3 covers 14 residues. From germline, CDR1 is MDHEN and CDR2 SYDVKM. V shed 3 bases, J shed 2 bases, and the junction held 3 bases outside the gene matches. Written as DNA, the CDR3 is TGTGCCAGCAGTTTTGCTAGCGGGCCCTACGAGCAGTACTTC. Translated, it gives CASSFASGPYEQYF.

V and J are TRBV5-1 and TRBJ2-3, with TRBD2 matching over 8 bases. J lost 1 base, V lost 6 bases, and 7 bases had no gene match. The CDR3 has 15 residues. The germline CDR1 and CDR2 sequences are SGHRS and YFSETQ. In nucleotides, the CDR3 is TGCGCCAGCACCGCAGCGGGAGTCGGCACAGATACGCAGTATTTT. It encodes CASTAAGVGTDTQYF.

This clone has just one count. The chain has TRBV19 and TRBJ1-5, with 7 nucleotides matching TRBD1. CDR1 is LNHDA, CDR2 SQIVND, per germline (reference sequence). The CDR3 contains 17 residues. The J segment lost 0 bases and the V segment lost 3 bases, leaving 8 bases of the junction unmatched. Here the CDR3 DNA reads TGTGCCAGTAGTATCACCGGGACAGCGTATAGCAATCAGCCCCAGCATTTT. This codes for CASSITGTAYSNQPQHF.

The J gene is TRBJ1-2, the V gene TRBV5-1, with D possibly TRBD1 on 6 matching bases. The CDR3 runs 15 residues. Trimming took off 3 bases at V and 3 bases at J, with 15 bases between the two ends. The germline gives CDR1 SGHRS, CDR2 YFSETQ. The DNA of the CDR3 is TGCGCCAGCAGCTCTGGGGGCATGGGCTACTATGGCTACACCTTC. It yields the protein CASSSGGMGYYGYTF.

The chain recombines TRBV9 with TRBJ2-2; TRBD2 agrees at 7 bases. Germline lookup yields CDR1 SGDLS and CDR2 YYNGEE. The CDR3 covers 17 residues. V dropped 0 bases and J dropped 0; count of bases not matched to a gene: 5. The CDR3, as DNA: TGTGCCAGCAGCGTAGCTAGCGGAAACGCGAACACCGGGGAGCTGTTTTTT. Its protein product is CASSVASGNANTGELFF.

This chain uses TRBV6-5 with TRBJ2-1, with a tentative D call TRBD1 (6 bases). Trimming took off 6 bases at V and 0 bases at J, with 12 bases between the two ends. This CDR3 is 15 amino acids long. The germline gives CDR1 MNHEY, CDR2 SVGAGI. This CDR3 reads CASRLNRVSYNEQFF. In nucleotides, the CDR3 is TGTGCCAGCAGGCTTAACAGGGTCTCCTACAATGAGCAGTTCTTC.

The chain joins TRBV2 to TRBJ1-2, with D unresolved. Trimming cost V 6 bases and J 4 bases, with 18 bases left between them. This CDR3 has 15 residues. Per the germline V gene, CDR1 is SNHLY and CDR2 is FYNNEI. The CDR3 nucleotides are TGTGCCAGCAGGCCTTCTCAGCAAGGCGGCTATGGCTACACCTTC. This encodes CASRPSQQGGYGYTF. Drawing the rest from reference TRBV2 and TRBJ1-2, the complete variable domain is EPEVTQTPSHQVTQMGQEVILRCVPISNHLYFYWYRQILGQKVEFLVSFYNNEISEKSEIFDDQFSVERPDGSNFTLKIRSTKLEDSAMYFCASRPSQQGGYGYTFGSGTRLTVV.

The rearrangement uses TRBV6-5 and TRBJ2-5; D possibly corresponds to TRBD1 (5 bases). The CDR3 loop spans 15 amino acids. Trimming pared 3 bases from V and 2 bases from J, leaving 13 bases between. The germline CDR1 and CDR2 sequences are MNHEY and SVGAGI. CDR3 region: CASSYYSAGQETQYF. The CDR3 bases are TGTGCCAGCAGTTATTACAGTGCAGGGCAAGAGACCCAGTACTTC.

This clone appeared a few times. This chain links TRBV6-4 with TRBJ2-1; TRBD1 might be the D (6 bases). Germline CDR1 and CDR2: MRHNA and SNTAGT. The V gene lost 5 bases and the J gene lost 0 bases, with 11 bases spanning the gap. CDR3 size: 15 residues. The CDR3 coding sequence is TGTGCCAGCAGTCGAGACAGGAGCTCCTACAATGAGCAGTTCTTC. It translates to CASSRDRSSYNEQFF.